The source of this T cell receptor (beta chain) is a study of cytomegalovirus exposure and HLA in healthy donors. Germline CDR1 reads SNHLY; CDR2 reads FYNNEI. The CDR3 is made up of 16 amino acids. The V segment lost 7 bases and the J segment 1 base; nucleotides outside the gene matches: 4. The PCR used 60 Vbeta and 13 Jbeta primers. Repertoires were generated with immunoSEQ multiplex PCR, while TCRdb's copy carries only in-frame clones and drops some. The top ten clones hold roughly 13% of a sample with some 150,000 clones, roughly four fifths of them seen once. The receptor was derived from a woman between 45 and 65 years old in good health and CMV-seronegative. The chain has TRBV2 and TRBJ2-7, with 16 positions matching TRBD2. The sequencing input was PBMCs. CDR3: CASMLGLAGGSYEQYF. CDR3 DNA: TGTGCCAGCATGTTGGGACTAGCGGGGGGGTCCTACGAGCAGTACTTC. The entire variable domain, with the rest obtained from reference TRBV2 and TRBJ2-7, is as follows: EPEVTQTPSHQVTQMGQEVILRCVPISNHLYFYWYRQILGQKVEFLVSFYNNEISEKSEIFDDQFSVERPDGSNFTLKIRSTKLEDSAMYFCASMLGLAGGSYEQYFGPGTRLTVT.